This record covers a single T cell receptor (beta chain). Its antigen is unknown. The source of the sample is a study of cytomegalovirus exposure and HLA in healthy donors. V dropped 3 bases and J dropped 3; count of bases not matched to a gene: 7. The CDR3 length is 15 residues. Germline lookup yields CDR1 KGHSH and CDR2 LQKENI. Produced via immunoSEQ multiplex PCR; TCRdb's table is partial and in-frame only. The data hold about 71,000 clones, with 85% to 95% observed a single time. Among the roughly 110 subjects of the validation cohort, separate from the approximately 670-subject first cohort, were the donors. Study-level findings and limits: In vitro work confirmed that a few CMV-associated chains recognize CMV antigens. The classifier reportedly diagnosed cytomegalovirus status with high specificity and sensitivity.

The chain joins TRBV18 to TRBJ2-7; 8 bases are a match to TRBD1. This sequence was found in a woman aged 18 to 35 in good health and CMV-seronegative. The sample taken for sequencing was PBMCs. The CDR3 reads CASSPRGQSGYEQYF. The DNA for the CDR3 is TGTGCCAGCTCACCCAGGGGGCAATCAGGCTACGAGCAGTACTTC.